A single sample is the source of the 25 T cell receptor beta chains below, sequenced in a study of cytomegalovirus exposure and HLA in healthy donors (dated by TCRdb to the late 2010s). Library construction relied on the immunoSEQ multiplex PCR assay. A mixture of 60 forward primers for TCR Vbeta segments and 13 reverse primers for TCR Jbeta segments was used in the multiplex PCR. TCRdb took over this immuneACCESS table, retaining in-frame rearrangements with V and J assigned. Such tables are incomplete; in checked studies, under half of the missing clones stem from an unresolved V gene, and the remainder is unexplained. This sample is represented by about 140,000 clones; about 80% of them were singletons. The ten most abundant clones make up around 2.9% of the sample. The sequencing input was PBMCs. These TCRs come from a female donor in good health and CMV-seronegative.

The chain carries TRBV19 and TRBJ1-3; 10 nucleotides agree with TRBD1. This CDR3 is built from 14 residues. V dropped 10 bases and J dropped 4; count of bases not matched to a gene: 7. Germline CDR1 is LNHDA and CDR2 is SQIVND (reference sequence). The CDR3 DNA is TGTGCCACCAGACAGGGGGCGAGAGGAAACACCATATATTTT. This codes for CATRQGARGNTIYF.

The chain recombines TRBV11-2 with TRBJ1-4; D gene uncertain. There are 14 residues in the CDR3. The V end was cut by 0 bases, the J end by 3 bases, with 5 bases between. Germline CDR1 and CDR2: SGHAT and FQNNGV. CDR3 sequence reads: CASSLDRSNEKLFF. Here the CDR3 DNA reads TGTGCCAGCAGCTTAGATCGGTCTAATGAAAAACTGTTTTTT.

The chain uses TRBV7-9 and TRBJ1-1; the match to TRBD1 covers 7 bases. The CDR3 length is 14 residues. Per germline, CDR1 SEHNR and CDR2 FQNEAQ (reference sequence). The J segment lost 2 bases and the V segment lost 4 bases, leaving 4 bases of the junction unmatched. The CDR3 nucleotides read TGTGCCAGCAGCTCTACAGGGGCTAACACTGAAGCTTTCTTT. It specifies CASSSTGANTEAFF.

CDR3 sequence: CASSPMTASKNIQYF. The CDR3 DNA reads TGCGCCAGCAGCCCAATGACAGCGTCTAAAAACATTCAGTACTTC. This chain links TRBV5-1 with TRBJ2-4; D possibly corresponds to TRBD1 (5 bases). The CDR3 extends over 15 amino acids. Germline CDR1 is SGHRS and CDR2 is YFSETQ. The V gene lost 4 bases and the J gene lost 4 bases, with 15 bases spanning the gap. Full variable domain (missing parts from reference TRBV5-1 and TRBJ2-4): KAGVTQTPRYLIKTRGQQVTLSCSPISGHRSVSWYQQTPGQGLQFLFEYFSETQRNKGNFPGRFSGRQFSNSRSEMNVSTLELGDSALYLCASSPMTASKNIQYFGAGTRLSVL.

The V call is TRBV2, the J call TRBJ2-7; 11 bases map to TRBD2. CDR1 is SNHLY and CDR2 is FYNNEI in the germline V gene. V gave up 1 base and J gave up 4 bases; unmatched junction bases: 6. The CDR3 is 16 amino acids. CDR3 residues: CASSEVTSGIKYEQYF. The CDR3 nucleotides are TGTGCCAGCAGTGAAGTGACTAGCGGGATCAAATACGAGCAGTACTTC.

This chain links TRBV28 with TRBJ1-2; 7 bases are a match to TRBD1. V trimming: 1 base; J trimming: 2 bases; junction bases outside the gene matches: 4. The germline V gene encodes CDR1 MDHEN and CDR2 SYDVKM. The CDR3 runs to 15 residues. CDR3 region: CASSLSEGANYGYTF. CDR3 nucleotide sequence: TGTGCCAGCAGTTTATCCGAGGGGGCGAACTATGGCTACACCTTC.

CDR3 loop: CASSRGTGALPYEQYF. CDR3 in DNA: TGTGCCAGCAGCCGAGGGACAGGGGCCCTCCCCTACGAGCAGTACTTC. The rearrangement links TRBV5-6 to TRBJ2-5, with 10 bases fitting TRBD1. The J call is doubtful: the DNA matches TRBJ2-7 better. The V gene's germline CDR1 is SGHDT and CDR2 YYEEEE. The CDR3 contains 16 residues.

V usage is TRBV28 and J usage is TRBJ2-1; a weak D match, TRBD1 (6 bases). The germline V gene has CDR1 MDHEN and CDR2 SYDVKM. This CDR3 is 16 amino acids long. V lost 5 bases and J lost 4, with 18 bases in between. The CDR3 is CASSQFGSGHYNEQFF. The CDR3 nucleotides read TGTGCCAGCAGTCAGTTCGGGTCGGGACATTACAATGAGCAGTTCTTC.

The CDR3 region has the DNA TGCAGTGCTAGAGTAGTTGAAAAACTGTTTTTT. Encoded protein: CSARVVEKLFF. V and J are TRBV20-1 and TRBJ1-4; D uncertain. V dropped 1 base and J dropped 7 bases, with 4 bases sitting between them. Germline CDR1 is DFQATT and CDR2 is SNEGSKA (reference sequence). This CDR3 spans 11 amino acids.

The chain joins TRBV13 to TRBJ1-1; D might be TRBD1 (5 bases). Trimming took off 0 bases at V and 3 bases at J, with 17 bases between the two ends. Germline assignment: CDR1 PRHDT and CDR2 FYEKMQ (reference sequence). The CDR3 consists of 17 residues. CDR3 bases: TGTGCCAGCAGCTTAGGCCTCGGGGGAAGTGTTGACACTGAAGCTTTCTTT. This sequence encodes CASSLGLGGSVDTEAFF.

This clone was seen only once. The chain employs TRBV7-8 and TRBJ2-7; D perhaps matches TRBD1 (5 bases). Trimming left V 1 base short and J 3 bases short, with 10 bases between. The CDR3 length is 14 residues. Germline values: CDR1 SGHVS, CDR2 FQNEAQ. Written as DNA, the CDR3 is TGTGCCAGCAGCTTAGAGCAGGGTTTCTACGAGCAGTACTTC. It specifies CASSLEQGFYEQYF.

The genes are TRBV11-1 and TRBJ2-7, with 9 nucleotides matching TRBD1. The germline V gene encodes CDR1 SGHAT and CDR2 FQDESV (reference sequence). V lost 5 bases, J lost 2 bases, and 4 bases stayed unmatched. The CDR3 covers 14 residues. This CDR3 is CASSMTGGTYEQYF. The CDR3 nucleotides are TGTGCCAGCAGCATGACAGGGGGTACCTACGAGCAGTACTTC. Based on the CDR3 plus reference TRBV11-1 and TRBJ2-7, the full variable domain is EAEVAQSPRYKITEKSQAVAFWCDPISGHATLYWYRQILGQGPELLVQFQDESVVDDSQLPKDRFSAERLKGVDSTLKIQPAELGDSAMYLCASSMTGGTYEQYFGPGTRLTVT.

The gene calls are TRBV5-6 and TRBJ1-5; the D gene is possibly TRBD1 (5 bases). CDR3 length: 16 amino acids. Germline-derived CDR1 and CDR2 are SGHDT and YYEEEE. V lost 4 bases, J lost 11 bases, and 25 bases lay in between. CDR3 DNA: TGTGCCAGCAGCACGTGGACGGGAGCATTAAAGGGGTCCCAGCATTTT. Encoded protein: CASSTWTGALKGSQHF.

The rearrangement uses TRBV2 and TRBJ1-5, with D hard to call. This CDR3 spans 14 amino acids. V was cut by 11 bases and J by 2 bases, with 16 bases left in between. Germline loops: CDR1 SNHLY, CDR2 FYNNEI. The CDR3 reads CASAIGQRNQPQHF. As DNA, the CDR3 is TGTGCCTCAGCGATAGGCCAGCGCAATCAGCCCCAGCATTTT.

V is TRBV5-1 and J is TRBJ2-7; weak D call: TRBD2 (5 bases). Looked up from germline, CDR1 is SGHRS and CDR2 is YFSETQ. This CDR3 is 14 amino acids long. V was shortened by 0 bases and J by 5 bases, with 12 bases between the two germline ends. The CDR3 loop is CASSLAGGSHEQYF. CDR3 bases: TGCGCCAGCAGCTTGGCCGGAGGTTCCCACGAGCAGTACTTC.

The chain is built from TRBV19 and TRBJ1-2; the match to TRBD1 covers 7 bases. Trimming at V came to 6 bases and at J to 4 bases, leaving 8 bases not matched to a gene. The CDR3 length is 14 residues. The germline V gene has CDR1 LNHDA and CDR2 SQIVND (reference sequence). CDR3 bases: TGTGCCAGTAGCTGGATAGGGGGCATCTATGGCTACACCTTC. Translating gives CASSWIGGIYGYTF.

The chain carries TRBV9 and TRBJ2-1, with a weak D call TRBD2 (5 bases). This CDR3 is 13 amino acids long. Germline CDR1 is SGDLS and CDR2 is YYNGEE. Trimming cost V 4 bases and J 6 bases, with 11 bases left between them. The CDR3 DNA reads TGTGCCAGCAGCTTCCTTACTAGCAATGAGCAGTTCTTC. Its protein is CASSFLTSNEQFF.

Written as DNA, the CDR3 is TGTGCCTGGAGTATTTGGCTAGCGGGCACCACAGATACGCAGTATTTT. It is translated as CAWSIWLAGTTDTQYF. The gene calls are TRBV30 and TRBJ2-3; 8 nucleotides line up with TRBD2. Germline V CDR1 and CDR2: GTSNPN, SVGIG (reference sequence). The CDR3 has 16 residues. Trimming removed 2 bases from V and 2 bases from J; junction bases left unmatched: 9.

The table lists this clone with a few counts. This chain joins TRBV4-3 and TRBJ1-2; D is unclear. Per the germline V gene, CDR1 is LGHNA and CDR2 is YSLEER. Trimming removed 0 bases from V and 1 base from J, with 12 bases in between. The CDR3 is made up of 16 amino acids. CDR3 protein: CASSQDLVGVNYGYTF. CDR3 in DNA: TGCGCCAGCAGCCAAGATCTCGTGGGAGTTAACTATGGCTACACCTTC.

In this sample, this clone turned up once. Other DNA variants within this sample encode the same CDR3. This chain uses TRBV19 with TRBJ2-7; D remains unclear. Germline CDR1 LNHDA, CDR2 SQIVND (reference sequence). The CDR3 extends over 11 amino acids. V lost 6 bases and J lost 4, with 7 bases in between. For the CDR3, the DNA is TGTGCCAGTAGCTCAGGTTACGAGCAGTACTTC. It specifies CASSSGYEQYF.

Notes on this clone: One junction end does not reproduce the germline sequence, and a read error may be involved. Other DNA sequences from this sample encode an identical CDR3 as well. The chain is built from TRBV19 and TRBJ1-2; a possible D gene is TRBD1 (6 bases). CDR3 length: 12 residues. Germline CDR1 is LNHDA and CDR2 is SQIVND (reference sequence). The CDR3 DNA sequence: TGTGCCAGTAGGACAGGAGACTATGGTTACACCTTC. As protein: CASRTGDYGYTF.

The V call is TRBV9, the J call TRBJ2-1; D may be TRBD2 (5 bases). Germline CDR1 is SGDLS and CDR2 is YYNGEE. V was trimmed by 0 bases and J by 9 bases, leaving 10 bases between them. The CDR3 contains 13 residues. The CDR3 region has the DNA TGTGCCAGCAGCGTAGGTTATCGGGGTGAGCAGTTCTTC. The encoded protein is CASSVGYRGEQFF.

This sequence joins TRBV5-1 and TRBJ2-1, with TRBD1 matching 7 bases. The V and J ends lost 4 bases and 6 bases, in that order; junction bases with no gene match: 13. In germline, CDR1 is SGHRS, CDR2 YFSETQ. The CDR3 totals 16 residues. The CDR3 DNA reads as TGCGCCAGCAGCCCGGCCGGGACAGAAGTCTTCAATGAGCAGTTCTTC. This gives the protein CASSPAGTEVFNEQFF.

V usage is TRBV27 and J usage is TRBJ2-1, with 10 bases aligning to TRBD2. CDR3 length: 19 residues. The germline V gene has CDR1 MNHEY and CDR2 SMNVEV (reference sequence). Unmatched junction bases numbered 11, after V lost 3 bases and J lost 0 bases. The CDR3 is CASSFFFLAGASSYNEQFF. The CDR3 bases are TGTGCCAGCAGTTTCTTTTTCCTAGCGGGGGCCAGCTCCTACAATGAGCAGTTCTTC.

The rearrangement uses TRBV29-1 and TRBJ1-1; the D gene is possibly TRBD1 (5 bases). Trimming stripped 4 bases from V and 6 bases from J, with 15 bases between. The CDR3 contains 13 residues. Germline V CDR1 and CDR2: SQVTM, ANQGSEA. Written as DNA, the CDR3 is TGCAGCGTTGCAGGGTTTGGGTTATCTGAAGCTTTCTTT. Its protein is CSVAGFGLSEAFF.